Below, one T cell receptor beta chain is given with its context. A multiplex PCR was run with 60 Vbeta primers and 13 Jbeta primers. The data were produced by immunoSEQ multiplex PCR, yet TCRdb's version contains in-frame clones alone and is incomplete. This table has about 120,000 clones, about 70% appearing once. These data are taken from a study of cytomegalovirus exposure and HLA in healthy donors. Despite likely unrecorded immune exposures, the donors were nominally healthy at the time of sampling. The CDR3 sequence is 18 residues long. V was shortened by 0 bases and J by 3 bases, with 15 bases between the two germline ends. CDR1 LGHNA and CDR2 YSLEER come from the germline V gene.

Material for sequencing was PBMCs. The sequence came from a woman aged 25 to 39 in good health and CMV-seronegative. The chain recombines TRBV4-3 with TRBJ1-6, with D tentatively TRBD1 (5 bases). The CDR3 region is CASSQDWNRPNYNSPLHF. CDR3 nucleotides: TGCGCCAGCAGCCAAGATTGGAACAGGCCTAACTATAATTCACCCCTCCACTTT.